These 23 T cell receptor beta chains originate from one sample sequenced in a study of shared clonotypes between healthy human individuals. TCRdb's copy holds only in-frame clones and misses some; the assay was immunoSEQ multiplex PCR. The sample includes about 2.4 million clones, 80% to 95% seen only once; the top ten take 0.36%. Sequenced sample: naive CD4+ T cells from PBMCs. Specified subset: CD45RA+ positively selected. These receptors all come from a man younger than 35 in good health. Some clones in this sample may be carry-over from other donors' samples.

This sequence joins TRBV20-1 and TRBJ2-3; D gene uncertain. The germline gives CDR1 DFQATT, CDR2 SNEGSKA (reference sequence). The CDR3 is 9 residues long. Trimming took off 3 bases at V and 7 bases at J, with 2 bases between the two ends. The CDR3, as DNA: TGCAGTGCTAGTCATACGCAGTATTTT. This codes for CSASHTQYF.

The gene calls are TRBV18 and TRBJ2-7, with D possibly being TRBD1 (7 bases). Germline-derived CDR1 and CDR2 are KGHSH and LQKENI. There are 15 residues in the CDR3. V gave up 6 bases and J gave up 3 bases, with 18 bases separating them. CDR3 sequence reads: CASSPPGAGGYEQYF. CDR3 DNA sequence: TGTGCCAGCTCGCCGCCGGGGGCAGGGGGCTACGAGCAGTACTTC.

The genes are TRBV5-1 and TRBJ2-1; the D is unclear. Between the trimmed V and J ends, which lost 3 bases and 2 bases, there was a span of 12 bases. The CDR3 is 15 amino acids. The germline CDR1 and CDR2 sequences are SGHRS and YFSETQ. Written as DNA, the CDR3 is TGCGCCAGCAGCTCCGCAGTATTTACCTACAATGAGCAGTTCTTC. This gives the protein CASSSAVFTYNEQFF.

The chain has TRBV2 and TRBJ1-1; D is unresolved. V was pared by 6 bases and J by 3 bases, with 23 bases between. The length of the CDR3 is 17 residues. The V gene's germline CDR1 is SNHLY and CDR2 FYNNEI. The CDR3 protein is CASRQSEVWVEDTEAFF. In DNA, the CDR3 is TGTGCCAGCAGACAATCTGAGGTATGGGTAGAGGACACTGAAGCTTTCTTT. Full variable domain (remainder filled in from reference TRBV2 and TRBJ1-1): EPEVTQTPSHQVTQMGQEVILRCVPISNHLYFYWYRQILGQKVEFLVSFYNNEISEKSEIFDDQFSVERPDGSNFTLKIRSTKLEDSAMYFCASRQSEVWVEDTEAFFGQGTRLTVV.

V is TRBV28 and J is TRBJ2-7; 10 bases align to TRBD2. CDR1 and CDR2 (germline): MDHEN, SYDVKM. This CDR3 has 15 amino acids. Trimming at V came to 5 bases and at J to 3 bases, leaving 7 bases not matched to a gene. The CDR3 spells CASSTMTSGFYEQYF. The DNA for the CDR3 is TGTGCCAGCAGTACCATGACTAGCGGGTTCTACGAGCAGTACTTC.

This clone was recorded once. The chain joins TRBV30 to TRBJ2-3; D not resolved. V was shortened by 1 base and J by 0 bases, with 8 bases between the two germline ends. Germline V gene lookup returns CDR1 GTSNPN and CDR2 SVGIG (reference sequence). The CDR3 runs 14 residues. The CDR3 is CAWSEAASTDTQYF. The CDR3 DNA reads TGTGCCTGGAGTGAGGCAGCTAGCACAGATACGCAGTATTTT.

This chain links TRBV6-1 with TRBJ2-5; 9 positions agree with TRBD2. Per the germline V gene, CDR1 is MNHNS and CDR2 is SASEGT. The V and J ends lost 5 bases and 5 bases, in that order; junction bases with no gene match: 9. The CDR3 runs to 15 residues. CDR3 protein: CASSTLSGSWETQYF. The CDR3 coding sequence is TGTGCCAGCAGTACCCTTAGCGGGAGCTGGGAGACCCAGTACTTC.

J is TRBJ2-2 and V is TRBV5-1; unclear D gene. The CDR3 length is 16 residues. Trimming shortened V by 4 bases and J by 1 base, and 14 bases separated the two germline ends. From germline, CDR1 is SGHRS and CDR2 YFSETQ. The CDR3 region has the DNA TGCGCCAGCAGCCCTCCCGTGGGGTTGAACACCGGGGAGCTGTTTTTT. Translating it yields CASSPPVGLNTGELFF.

Comment on this clone: At the DNA level, this CDR3 is encoded by other sequences in the same sample as well. The J gene is TRBJ1-5, the V gene TRBV28; D call uncertain. The CDR3 covers 11 residues. With 6 bases removed from V and 6 bases from J, the gap between germline ends came to 6 bases. Per germline, CDR1 MDHEN and CDR2 SYDVKM. CDR3 in DNA: TGTGCCAGCAGCTCCCCTCAGCCCCAGCATTTT. This encodes CASSSPQPQHF. The full variable domain, in which reference TRBV28 and TRBJ1-5 provide the parts outside the CDR3, is DVKVTQSSRYLVKRTGEKVFLECVQDMDHENMFWYRQDPGLGLRLIYFSYDVKMKEKGDIPEGYSVSREKKERFSLILESASTNQTSMYLCASSSPQPQHFGDGTRLSIL.

The rearrangement uses TRBV28 and TRBJ2-6; 8 bases line up with TRBD1. J was trimmed by 4 bases and V by 6 bases; bases with no gene match: 5. Germline loops: CDR1 MDHEN, CDR2 SYDVKM. This CDR3 is 15 amino acids long. CDR3 loop: CASRRGQAGANVLTF. DNA for the CDR3: TGTGCCAGCAGGAGGGGACAGGCCGGGGCCAACGTCCTGACTTTC.

The chain couples TRBV6-1 to TRBJ2-7; possibly TRBD1 for D (6 bases). Trimming pared 0 bases from V and 2 bases from J, leaving 8 bases between. Germline CDR1 MNHNS, CDR2 SASEGT. The CDR3 has 14 amino acids. Here the CDR3 DNA reads TGTGCCAGCAGTGAAGCGACAGGCACCTACGAGCAGTACTTC. Translation gives CASSEATGTYEQYF.

The V and J genes are TRBV30 and TRBJ2-5; possibly TRBD2 for D (7 bases). Germline CDR1 and CDR2: GTSNPN and SVGIG (reference sequence). The V gene lost 2 bases and the J gene lost 5 bases, with 15 bases spanning the gap. The CDR3 contains 14 residues. The CDR3 DNA follows: TGTGCCTGGAGTAGGTGGGGGGGCCGGGAGACCCAGTACTTC. Translating gives CAWSRWGGRETQYF.

The chain combines TRBV5-6 with TRBJ1-2; D ambiguous. V was cut by 3 bases and J by 5 bases, with 11 bases left in between. The CDR3 loop spans 13 amino acids. Per the germline V gene, CDR1 is SGHDT and CDR2 is YYEEEE. The CDR3 here is CASSWAASYGYTF. As DNA, the CDR3 is TGTGCCAGCAGCTGGGCAGCCTCATATGGCTACACCTTC.

The genes are TRBV4-2 and TRBJ1-2; weak D call: TRBD1 (5 bases). Germline CDR1 LGHNA, CDR2 YNFKEQ. V lost 0 bases to trimming and J lost 4 bases, with 18 bases between them. The CDR3 spans 17 residues. The CDR3 sequence: CASSQDRVTRRGYGYTF. The CDR3 DNA sequence: TGTGCCAGCAGCCAAGATCGGGTCACCCGGAGGGGCTATGGCTACACCTTC.

The genes are TRBV7-2 and TRBJ2-2; 13 nucleotides align to TRBD2. CDR3 length equals 17 residues. With 2 bases clipped from V and 7 bases from J, the junction kept 7 bases outside the gene matches. Looked up from germline, CDR1 is SGHTA and CDR2 is FQGNSA. The CDR3 loop reads CASSLTSGRAEGGELFF. The CDR3 bases are TGTGCCAGCAGCTTAACTAGCGGGAGGGCCGAGGGCGGGGAGCTGTTTTTT.

V usage is TRBV27 and J usage is TRBJ1-5; 9 positions match TRBD1. The CDR3 covers 14 residues. After removal of 3 bases from V and 6 bases from J, the junction contained 3 bases not matched to a gene. CDR1 is MNHEY, CDR2 SMNVEV, per germline (reference sequence). CDR3 sequence (DNA): TGTGCCAGCAGTTTTACAGGGGGCGGTCAGCCCCAGCATTTT. Its protein is CASSFTGGGQPQHF.

This chain uses TRBV28 with TRBJ1-2; possible D gene TRBD1, 6 bases. This CDR3 contains 18 residues. V dropped 1 base and J dropped 4 bases, with 22 bases sitting between them. The germline gives CDR1 MDHEN, CDR2 SYDVKM. CDR3 DNA: TGTGCCAGCAGTTTATTATACCGTCGGGGGGCGTTAACCTATGGCTACACCTTC. This gives the protein CASSLLYRRGALTYGYTF.

Details on this clone: Different DNA sequences within this sample yield the same CDR3. This chain connects TRBV11-2 to TRBJ1-5, with D perhaps TRBD1 (5 bases). Trimming cost V 0 bases and J 5 bases, with 5 bases left between them. Germline assignment: CDR1 SGHAT and CDR2 FQNNGV. The CDR3 spans 13 residues. The CDR3 DNA follows: TGTGCCAGCAGCTTAGACAGGGATCAGCCCCAGCATTTT. This translates into CASSLDRDQPQHF.

The chain carries TRBV11-2 and TRBJ2-7; D remains ambiguous. V was cut by 1 base and J by 7 bases, with 11 bases left in between. CDR1 is SGHAT, CDR2 FQNNGV, per germline. The CDR3 sequence is 13 residues long. CDR3 nucleotides: TGTGCCAGCAGCTTAGTCTCGGCCAGGGAGCAGTACTTC. It is translated as CASSLVSAREQYF.

Comment on this clone: This CDR3 is also generated by other DNA sequences in the sample. The genes are TRBV5-1 and TRBJ2-7, with a weak D call TRBD1 (6 bases). Trimming shortened V by 0 bases and J by 6 bases, and 7 bases separated the two germline ends. The CDR3 sequence is 12 residues long. Germline CDR1 and CDR2: SGHRS and YFSETQ. CDR3 DNA sequence: TGCGCCAGCAGCTTGGAGGGGGTCGAGCAGTACTTC. It encodes CASSLEGVEQYF.

V is TRBV6-6 and J is TRBJ2-5, with 7 bases matching TRBD2. Germline CDR1 is MNHNY and CDR2 is SVGAGI (reference sequence). The V and J ends lost 7 bases and 4 bases, in that order; junction bases with no gene match: 9. The CDR3 has 14 amino acids. In nucleotides, the CDR3 is TGTGCCAGCACCCGTTGGGGGGGTGTAGAGACCCAGTACTTC. This sequence encodes CASTRWGGVETQYF.

The chain is built from TRBV27 and TRBJ2-2, with D tentatively TRBD1 (5 bases). CDR3 length: 16 amino acids. V lost 2 bases and J lost 3, with 13 bases in between. Germline CDR1 reads MNHEY; CDR2 reads SMNVEV (reference sequence). DNA for the CDR3: TGTGCCAGCAGTTTACTGGCCAGGGAATACACCGGGGAGCTGTTTTTT. Residues: CASSLLAREYTGELFF.

In its sample, this clone was seen once. The same CDR3 is also encoded by other DNA sequences in this sample. The V call is TRBV7-9, the J call TRBJ2-3; D is ambiguous. Germline CDR1 reads SEHNR; CDR2 reads FQNEAQ (reference sequence). The CDR3 is made up of 12 amino acids. Trimming pared 5 bases from V and 2 bases from J, leaving 5 bases between. This CDR3 reads CASSRTTDTQYF. The CDR3 DNA is TGTGCCAGCAGCCGAACCACAGATACGCAGTATTTT.